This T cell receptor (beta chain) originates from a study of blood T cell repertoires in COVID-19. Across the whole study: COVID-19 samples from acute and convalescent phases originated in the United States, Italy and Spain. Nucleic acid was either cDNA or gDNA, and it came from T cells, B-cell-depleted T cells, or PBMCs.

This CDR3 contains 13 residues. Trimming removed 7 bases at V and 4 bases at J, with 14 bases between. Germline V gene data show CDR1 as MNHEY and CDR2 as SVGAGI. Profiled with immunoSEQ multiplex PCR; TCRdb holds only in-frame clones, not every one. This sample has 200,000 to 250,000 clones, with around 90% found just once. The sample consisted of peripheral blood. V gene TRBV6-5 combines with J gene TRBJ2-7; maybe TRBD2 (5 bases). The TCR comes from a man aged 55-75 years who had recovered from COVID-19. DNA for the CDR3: TGTGCCAGCAAAAGGGCGGACTCTTACGAGCAGTACTTC. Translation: CASKRADSYEQYF.